Described below is a single T cell receptor (beta chain) sequence and its context. The data were taken from a study of cytomegalovirus exposure and HLA in healthy donors. Researchers ran the PCR with 60 Vbeta and 13 Jbeta primers. Assay: immunoSEQ multiplex PCR; the TCRdb copy retains only in-frame clones and omits some. The profile shows about 130,000 clones, roughly 66% of them singletons. From germline, CDR1 is SGHRS and CDR2 YFSETQ. The trim removed 0 bases at V and 10 bases at J, leaving 5 bases unmatched. CDR3 length: 15 residues. The chain carries TRBV5-1 and TRBJ1-6; 9 bases line up with TRBD1. The sequenced material came from PBMCs. This clonotype was sampled from a man in his 60s in good health and CMV-seropositive. CDR3 nucleotides: TGCGCCAGCAGCTTGGGCGACAGGGGGGGCTCACCCCTCCACTTT. This codes for CASSLGDRGGSPLHF.